This paragraph covers one TCR beta chain sequence. Its antigen is undetermined. This record comes from a study of post-analysis software for immune sequencing data. Study outcomes and limitations: Analysis by F measure revealed that same-batch samples clustered strongly together. TRBV5-6, TRBV5-1 and TRBV20-1 belonged to a set of about five TRBV segments that were more frequent in patients than controls. Versus controls, multiple sclerosis patients showed significantly lower diversity (normalized Chao1).

The authors incorporated unique molecular identifiers into the TCR beta cDNA libraries. The source material, about 0.9 to 11 million T cells, gave rise to approximately 520,000 cDNA molecules. From the PCR reads, TCRdb called clonotypes with MiXCR, one entry per CDR3 protein. The sample lists fewer than 850,000 distinct CDR3 sequences; around 42% were seen once. Germline CDR1 and CDR2: PRHDT and FYEKMQ (reference sequence). V shed 0 bases and J shed 7 bases, with 16 bases lying between them. This CDR3 is 16 amino acids long. Sequences were obtained from blood. The sequence was collected from a girl aged 5-17 years with multiple sclerosis. V is TRBV13 and J is TRBJ1-5, with unresolved D. The CDR3 is CASSLGWGGIEQPQHF. The CDR3 region has the DNA TGTGCCAGCAGCTTAGGCTGGGGAGGGATAGAACAGCCCCAGCATTTT.